This T cell receptor (beta chain) is drawn from a study of T cell responses to AZD1222 COVID-19 vaccine. About the research overall: Second doses were pooled across both intervals (about 4 or about 12 weeks). Study findings and constraints: Spike-specific TCR breadth and depth were elevated following two AZD1222 doses.

Note on this clone: Its antigen is not known.

Sequencing was performed with immunoSEQ multiplex PCR; in TCRdb, only in-frame clones are kept and a portion is missing. The repertoire holds 120,000 or so clones, with less than 95% as singletons. Material: peripheral blood, obtained on day 0 of AZD1222 vaccination. The origin of this receptor is an adult in good health.

The CDR3 bases are TGTGCCAGCAGCTTGGGTGCGGGGGGGAGGTGGTACAATGAGCAGTTCTTC. This codes for CASSLGAGGRWYNEQFF. The V gene is TRBV5-6, the J gene TRBJ2-1; 9 bases agree with TRBD2. Germline CDR1 is SGHDT and CDR2 is YYEEEE. The CDR3 loop spans 17 amino acids. V gave up 0 bases and J gave up 4 bases; unmatched junction bases: 8.